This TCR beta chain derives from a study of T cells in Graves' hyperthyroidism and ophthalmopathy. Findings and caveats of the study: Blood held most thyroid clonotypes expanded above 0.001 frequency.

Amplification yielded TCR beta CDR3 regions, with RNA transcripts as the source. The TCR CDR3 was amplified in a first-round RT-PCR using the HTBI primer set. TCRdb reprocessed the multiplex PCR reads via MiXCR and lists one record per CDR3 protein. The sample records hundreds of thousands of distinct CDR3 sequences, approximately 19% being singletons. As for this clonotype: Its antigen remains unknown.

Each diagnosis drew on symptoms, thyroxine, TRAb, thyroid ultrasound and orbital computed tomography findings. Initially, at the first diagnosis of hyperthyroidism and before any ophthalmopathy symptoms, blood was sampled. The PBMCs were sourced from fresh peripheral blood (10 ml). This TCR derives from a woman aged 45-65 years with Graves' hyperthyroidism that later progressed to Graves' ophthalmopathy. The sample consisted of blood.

DNA of the CDR3: TGCAGCGTTGAAGATCAAGGGAATGAAAAACTGTTTTTT. This gives the protein CSVEDQGNEKLFF. This chain uses TRBV29-1 with TRBJ1-4; D remains ambiguous. Germline V gene data show CDR1 as SQVTM and CDR2 as ANQGSEA. The CDR3 contains 13 residues. The V end was cut by 0 bases, the J end by 5 bases, with 7 bases between.